What follows is one TCR beta chain and its context. Its antigen is unidentified. Its ends do not fully match the called genes, so a read error is possible. Germline V gene data show CDR1 as SSHAT and CDR2 as FNYEAQ (reference sequence). The CDR3 totals 14 residues. The sample is drawn from a study of T cell repertoires in cytomegalovirus infection. Study details: Evidence of both CMV infection and a matching HLA type came from public TCR beta signatures.

TCRdb fed the reads into MiXCR, producing one record per CDR3 protein. The table lists under 850,000 distinct CDR3 sequences, approximately 34% of them singletons. Study results and limitations: The ex vivo response showed dominance by HLA-C-restricted CMV-specific TCR beta clonotypes.

V is TRBV7-7 and J is TRBJ2-5; D is possibly TRBD1 (5 bases). The sequence was collected from a human donor in good health (CMV status not recorded). Some clones in this sample may be carry-over from other donors' samples. Material: PBMCs. CDR3 coding DNA: TGTGCTAGCAGCCAATATCAGGGCTCGGAGACCCAGTACTTC. Translation gives CASSQYQGSETQYF.